This TCR beta chain is drawn from a study of vaccination and CD4 T cells after COVID-19. Study results and caveats: Spike mono-reactivity was the property of 304 of 307 vaccine-specific clones in convalescent patients.

Treatment of the sample: roughly 11-day PBMC culture with coronavirus spike peptide pools or control peptides (ViraFEST assay). TCRs were sequenced by ViraFEST after antigen-specific T cells had been expanded with peptide pools. This clonotype was found a few times. Its matching antigen is unknown. J gave up 6 bases and V 2 bases, and 10 bases lay outside the gene matches. Germline loops: CDR1 MNHEY, CDR2 SVGAGI. The CDR3 consists of 16 residues. The study sequenced cultured CD4+ T cell DNA using the Oncomine TCR Beta short-read assay. Investigators obtained genomic DNA by extraction from cultured CD4+ T cells. TCRdb re-called the PCR reads through MiXCR, storing one row per CDR3 protein. The sample contains 15,000 to 20,000 distinct CDR3 sequences, more than 40% of which appear only once.

The sequence derives from a human donor who had recovered from COVID-19. V gene TRBV6-5 combines with J gene TRBJ2-7; 10 bases are shared with TRBD1. Sequencing was performed on CD4+ T cells from blood, cultured in vitro, taken before SARS-CoV-2 vaccination. The CDR3 here is CASSYPPGQGSPEQYF. DNA of the CDR3: TGTGCCAGCAGTTACCCTCCGGGACAGGGGAGCCCCGAGCAGTACTTC.